Below are 24 T cell receptor beta chains sequenced from a single sample in a study of radiation and T cells in renal cell carcinoma. Here immunoSEQ multiplex PCR was the method, and the copy in TCRdb shows in-frame clones only, minus some. The sample has roughly 130,000 clones, nearly 90% seen once. As for time point: baseline pretreatment blood. Documented treatment: 15 Gy SBRT to primary tumor, nephrectomy 4 weeks later. The input for sequencing was blood, taken from a patient whose treatment included radiotherapy and nephrectomy. These receptors were obtained from a woman in her fifties or sixties with renal cell carcinoma.

This clone was seen more than once but under ten times. This sequence joins TRBV28 and TRBJ1-1; D perhaps matches TRBD1 (5 bases). Trimming stripped 7 bases from V and 0 bases from J, with 12 bases between. In germline, CDR1 is MDHEN, CDR2 SYDVKM. The CDR3 is 14 amino acids. The CDR3: CASIGGELNTEAFF. In DNA, the CDR3 is TGTGCCAGCATTGGGGGAGAGTTGAACACTGAAGCTTTCTTT.

The gene calls are TRBV4-2 and TRBJ2-1; 10 bases fit TRBD2. The junction had 7 bases not matched to a gene; V was cut back by 4 bases and J by 4 bases. The CDR3 consists of 16 residues. CDR1 and CDR2 (germline): LGHNA, YNFKEQ. Here the CDR3 reads CASSPSERGGYNEQFF. In DNA form, the CDR3 reads TGTGCCAGCAGCCCTTCTGAGCGGGGGGGTTACAATGAGCAGTTCTTC.

This clone was seen more than once but under ten times. This chain joins TRBV5-1 and TRBJ1-5; D is unclear. CDR3 size: 14 residues. V was shortened by 2 bases and J by 3 bases, with 9 bases between the two germline ends. CDR1 is SGHRS, CDR2 YFSETQ, per germline. CDR3 loop: CASSLEGTNQPQHF. The CDR3 nucleotides read TGCGCCAGCAGCTTAGAAGGAACCAATCAGCCCCAGCATTTT.

The genes are TRBV7-6 and TRBJ1-3, with a tentative D call TRBD1 (6 bases). The ends were cut back, 6 bases at V and 2 bases at J, with 11 bases in the middle. The CDR3 is made up of 14 amino acids. The germline CDR1 and CDR2 sequences are SGHVS and FNYEAQ. The CDR3 region has the DNA TGTGCCAGCAGTACGAACAGGGCTGGAAACACCATATATTTT. Protein product: CASSTNRAGNTIYF.

This chain joins TRBV5-1 and TRBJ2-1; the D gene is possibly TRBD2 (6 bases). Trimming took off 0 bases at V and 5 bases at J, with 12 bases between the two ends. Germline V CDR1 and CDR2: SGHRS, YFSETQ. The CDR3 consists of 15 residues. The CDR3 reads CASSLEAGIHNEQFF. The CDR3 region has the DNA TGCGCCAGCAGCTTGGAGGCGGGGATTCACAATGAGCAGTTCTTC.

The chain is built from TRBV6-1 and TRBJ2-3; TRBD2 agrees at 9 bases. Germline V gives CDR1 MNHNS, CDR2 SASEGT. The junction had 4 bases not matched to a gene; V was cut back by 7 bases and J by 2 bases. The CDR3 runs 14 residues. The CDR3 is CASTSGGLTDTQYF. CDR3 DNA sequence: TGTGCCAGCACGAGCGGGGGGCTCACAGATACGCAGTATTTT.

The CDR3 region is CASSLVSGGSTDTQYF. The CDR3, as DNA: TGTGCCAGCAGCTTAGTTTCGGGGGGGTCCACAGATACGCAGTATTTT. The J gene is TRBJ2-3, the V gene TRBV7-2; TRBD2 aligns across 8 bases. With 1 base clipped from V and 2 bases from J, the junction kept 5 bases outside the gene matches. The germline CDR1 and CDR2 sequences are SGHTA and FQGNSA. This CDR3 region has 16 residues.

The rearrangement joins TRBV18 to TRBJ1-5, with TRBD1 matching over 7 bases. Germline loops: CDR1 KGHSH, CDR2 LQKENI. V was pared by 4 bases and J by 3 bases, with 6 bases of the junction left unmatched. This CDR3 contains 15 residues. CDR3 DNA: TGTGCCAGCTCACAACAGGACAGGTCCAATCAGCCCCAGCATTTT. Protein: CASSQQDRSNQPQHF.

This chain links TRBV7-8 with TRBJ2-5; 9 bases agree with TRBD2. With V trimmed by 8 bases and J by 1 base, 5 bases remained unmatched. The CDR3 is 14 amino acids. Germline V gene data show CDR1 as SGHVS and CDR2 as FQNEAQ. The CDR3 DNA sequence: TGTGCCAGCGCAGGAGCGGGGGGCCAAGAGACCCAGTACTTC. It specifies CASAGAGGQETQYF.

This chain joins TRBV13 and TRBJ2-5; the D is unclear. This CDR3 has 13 amino acids. Trimming removed 5 bases from V and 7 bases from J, with 14 bases in between. Germline V gene sequence: CDR1 PRHDT, CDR2 FYEKMQ (reference sequence). The CDR3 spells CASSPGRLGTQYF. The CDR3 nucleotides are TGTGCCAGCAGCCCAGGACGTCTGGGGACCCAGTACTTC.

V usage is TRBV6-6 and J usage is TRBJ2-7; 8 bases line up with TRBD2. Germline V CDR1 and CDR2: MNHNY, SVGAGI (reference sequence). The CDR3 contains 14 residues. The ends lost 7 bases at V and 6 bases at J; junction bases unmatched: 11. The CDR3 sequence is CASTLSGGGVEQYF. Here the CDR3 DNA reads TGTGCCAGCACCCTGAGCGGGGGAGGGGTCGAGCAGTACTTC.

The chain uses TRBV30 and TRBJ1-6, with unresolved D. This CDR3 is built from 13 residues. Trimming stripped 3 bases from V and 14 bases from J, with 17 bases between. In germline, CDR1 is GTSNPN, CDR2 SVGIG (reference sequence). CDR3 sequence: CAWRGSPGEALHF. CDR3 coding DNA: TGTGCCTGGAGGGGCAGTCCAGGAGAAGCCCTCCACTTT.

This sequence joins TRBV6-4 and TRBJ1-2; 8 nucleotides match TRBD1. The germline CDR1 and CDR2 sequences are MRHNA and SNTAGT. This CDR3 contains 15 residues. After removal of 2 bases from V and 2 bases from J, the junction contained 4 bases not matched to a gene. CDR3 amino acids: CASSDTGQENYGYTF. In DNA, the CDR3 is TGTGCCAGCAGTGACACGGGACAGGAGAACTATGGCTACACCTTC.

This clone was picked up one time. The chain recombines TRBV30 with TRBJ2-2; D is unclear. Deletions cut 6 bases from V and 0 bases from J, with 8 bases between. Germline assignment: CDR1 GTSNPN and CDR2 SVGIG (reference sequence). The CDR3 contains 13 residues. The CDR3: CACRQANTGELFF. In DNA form, the CDR3 reads TGTGCCTGCAGGCAGGCGAACACCGGGGAGCTGTTTTTT.

The chain recombines TRBV6-6 with TRBJ1-1, with 7 bases aligning to TRBD1. V was pared by 2 bases and J by 3 bases, with 0 bases of the junction left unmatched. CDR3 length: 13 residues. Per germline, CDR1 MNHNY and CDR2 SVGAGI (reference sequence). This CDR3 reads CASSYDRDTEAFF. CDR3 DNA sequence: TGTGCCAGCAGTTACGACAGGGACACTGAAGCTTTCTTT.

The chain has TRBV5-4 and TRBJ2-2; 10 positions match TRBD2. V lost 6 bases to trimming and J lost 4 bases; unmatched junction nucleotides: 6. There are 15 residues in the CDR3. In germline, CDR1 is SGHNT, CDR2 YYREEE (reference sequence). CDR3: CASTKRGGGTGELFF. In DNA, the CDR3 is TGTGCCAGCACGAAGCGGGGGGGCGGCACCGGGGAGCTGTTTTTT.

The chain uses TRBV6-5 and TRBJ2-5; 7 positions match TRBD1. V dropped 8 bases and J dropped 5; count of bases not matched to a gene: 11. This CDR3 comprises 14 residues. Germline lookup yields CDR1 MNHEY and CDR2 SVGAGI. The CDR3 reads CASFPTGRVETQYF. The CDR3 bases are TGTGCCAGCTTTCCGACAGGGCGGGTCGAGACCCAGTACTTC.

At least ten counts were recorded for this clone. The chain has TRBV2 and TRBJ1-2, with D perhaps TRBD1 (5 bases). The V end lost 5 bases, the J end lost 7 bases, and 17 bases lay between the germline ends. Germline CDR1 and CDR2: SNHLY and FYNNEI. The length of the CDR3 is 14 residues. CDR3 loop: CASSSQVFASGYTF. The CDR3 DNA reads TGTGCCAGCAGTTCACAGGTTTTCGCCTCTGGCTACACCTTC.

This clone was found once. The rearrangement links TRBV12-1 to TRBJ1-1; TRBD1 was called by the table and not checked on the DNA. TRBV12-1 represents a pseudogene. The CDR3 covers 14 residues. CDR3 nucleotides: TGTGCCAGCAGCTTGGGGAAGCAGGGTAAATCTGCTTTCTTT. It is translated as CASSLGKQGKSAFF.

As to this clone: A junction end diverges from the germline sequence, so it may reflect a read error. The J gene is TRBJ2-1, the V gene TRBV7-7; 11 positions agree with TRBD2. The CDR3 is 14 residues long. Germline CDR1 is SSHAT and CDR2 is FNYEAQ (reference sequence). CDR3 coding DNA: TGTGCTAGCAGCTCTAGCGGGGGGCACAATGAGCAGTTCTTC. This encodes CASSSSGGHNEQFF.

This chain joins TRBV7-9 and TRBJ2-7; TRBD1 matches 7 bases. Germline trimming cut 4 bases from V and 1 base from J; bases unmatched to any gene: 1. CDR1 is SEHNR and CDR2 is FQNEAQ in the germline V gene (reference sequence). This CDR3 is 13 amino acids long. In DNA, the CDR3 is TGTGCCAGCAGCTCGACAGGGTCCTACGAGCAGTACTTC. It codes for CASSSTGSYEQYF.

This chain connects TRBV5-1 to TRBJ2-7, with D tentatively TRBD1 (6 bases). Trimming left V 4 bases short and J 3 bases short, with 29 bases between. The CDR3 runs 19 residues. The germline CDR1 and CDR2 sequences are SGHRS and YFSETQ. The CDR3: CASSPGHPFSTRMDYEQYF. CDR3 in DNA: TGCGCCAGCAGCCCGGGACACCCTTTTAGCACGAGAATGGACTACGAGCAGTACTTC.

Of note for this clone: Within the sample, other DNA sequences also encode this same CDR3. The chain recombines TRBV6-1 with TRBJ1-5; D uncertain. Germline loops: CDR1 MNHNS, CDR2 SASEGT. Trimming stripped 2 bases from V and 2 bases from J, with 4 bases between. The CDR3 runs 13 residues. CDR3 residues: CASSERGNQPQHF. In DNA form, the CDR3 reads TGTGCCAGCAGTGAACGGGGCAATCAGCCCCAGCATTTT.

The chain joins TRBV4-2 to TRBJ1-1; weak D call: TRBD1 (5 bases). Trimming took off 1 base at V and 1 base at J, with 7 bases between the two ends. Per the germline V gene, CDR1 is LGHNA and CDR2 is YNFKEQ. This CDR3 has 14 amino acids. The CDR3 DNA follows: TGTGCCAGCAGCCAAGCGAGGGGGAACACTGAAGCTTTCTTT. Translating it yields CASSQARGNTEAFF.